Sequencing of this T cell receptor (beta chain) was carried out in a study of blood T cell repertoires in COVID-19. In the study overall: Recovered Cohort 3 donors showed two negative PCRs, clearance, or symptom resolution.

TCRdb's table, derived via immunoSEQ multiplex PCR, lists solely in-frame clones and lacks some. Of some 300,000 clones listed, 70% to 90% are singletons. The ends were cut back, 5 bases at V and 3 bases at J, with 8 bases in the middle. This CDR3 region has 13 residues. CDR1 and CDR2 (germline): MDHEN, SYDVKM. The sequencing sample was made of PBMCs or T cells enriched from blood (not recorded which). The sequence was obtained from an older woman in a cohort exposed to, infected with or recovered from COVID-19 (not recorded which). The chain is built from TRBV28 and TRBJ1-5, with D unclear. The CDR3 coding sequence is TGTGCCAGCAGTAGAGGGTACAATCAGCCCCAGCATTTT. Amino acids: CASSRGYNQPQHF.